The 20 T cell receptor beta chains given below trace back to one sample, sequenced in a study of metastatic and nonmetastatic thyroid tumors. Ahead of thyroid surgery, no patient had received treatment of any kind. TCRdb reassembled clones from the PCR reads with MiXCR. The sample lists 35,000 to 50,000 clones; 12% were seen once. Sequenced material: blood. The origin of the receptors is a male donor with papillary thyroid cancer or a benign thyroid nodule (not recorded which). Some clones in this sample may be carry-over from other donors' samples.

Concerning this clone itself: Possible read error: a much larger clone is one base away. Other DNA sequences in the sample encode the same CDR3. The chain carries TRBV5-6 and TRBJ1-2, with D unclear. Trimming cost V 2 bases and J 4 bases, with 15 bases left between them. Germline loops: CDR1 SGHDT, CDR2 YYEEEE. CDR3 length: 15 amino acids. The CDR3 DNA reads as TGTGCCAGCAGCTTTTTACCGACCCTCCCCTATGGCTACACCTTC. Its translation is CASSFLPTLPYGYTF.

This clone was seen at least ten times. The gene calls are TRBV7-9 and TRBJ2-5; TRBD1 aligns across 10 bases. Germline V gene sequence: CDR1 SEHNR, CDR2 FQNEAQ (reference sequence). The length of the CDR3 is 15 residues. After removal of 5 bases from V and 1 base from J, the junction contained 4 bases not matched to a gene. The CDR3 here is CASSPGQGGQETQYF. CDR3 bases: TGTGCCAGCAGCCCCGGACAGGGGGGCCAAGAGACCCAGTACTTC.

This clone was seen at least ten times. One end of the junction varies from germline; a read error may be responsible. CDR3 bases: TGTGCCAGCGGTTTTGGACTAGCGGACTACGAGCAGTACTTC. It is translated as CASGFGLADYEQYF. The V call is TRBV12-3 or TRBV12-4, the J call TRBJ2-7, with 10 bases identical to TRBD2. The CDR3 has 14 amino acids.

This chain connects TRBV5-4 to TRBJ2-1, with TRBD2 matching 15 bases. CDR1 and CDR2 (germline): SGHNT, YYREEE (reference sequence). The length of the CDR3 is 17 residues. Trimming took 3 bases from V and 8 from J; bases not matched to a gene: 9. CDR3 in amino acids: CASSSGLAGGPGDEQFF. CDR3 coding DNA: TGTGCCAGCAGCTCCGGACTAGCGGGAGGGCCCGGGGATGAGCAGTTCTTC.

This clone was counted at least ten times. The chain is built from TRBV28 and TRBJ2-3, with a tentative D call TRBD2 (6 bases). V was clipped by 2 bases and J by 1 base, with 10 bases between them. In germline, CDR1 is MDHEN, CDR2 SYDVKM. CDR3 size: 15 residues. This CDR3 is CASSLGGLGTDTQYF. DNA of the CDR3: TGTGCCAGCAGTTTAGGGGGGTTAGGCACAGATACGCAGTATTTT. Full variable domain (remainder filled in from reference TRBV28 and TRBJ2-3): DVKVTQSSRYLVKRTGEKVFLECVQDMDHENMFWYRQDPGLGLRLIYFSYDVKMKEKGDIPEGYSVSREKKERFSLILESASTNQTSMYLCASSLGGLGTDTQYFGPGTRLTVL.

This clone has ten or more counts. This chain uses TRBV19 with TRBJ2-3; 8 bases are shared with TRBD2. The germline V gene encodes CDR1 LNHDA and CDR2 SQIVND (reference sequence). The junction had 7 bases not matched to a gene; V was cut back by 5 bases and J by 3 bases. The CDR3 consists of 15 residues. The CDR3 DNA follows: TGTGCCAGTAGTGGGGTAGCGGGGAGAACAGATACGCAGTATTTT. Translation gives CASSGVAGRTDTQYF.

As to this clone: This clone may be a read error of a much larger clone one base away. The rearrangement links TRBV4-1 to TRBJ2-7; TRBD1 might be the D (5 bases). This CDR3 is built from 16 residues. V shed 4 bases and J shed 0 bases, with 16 bases lying between them. Germline lookup yields CDR1 MGHRA and CDR2 YSYEKL. The CDR3 region has the DNA TGCGCCAGCAGCCCTACAGGAGCGCATAGCTCCTACGAGCAGTACTTC. Translation gives CASSPTGAHSSYEQYF.

This clone came up a few times. The genes are TRBV4-1 and TRBJ1-1, with 8 bases that match TRBD1. J was trimmed by 5 bases and V by 4 bases; bases with no gene match: 9. Germline CDR1 reads MGHRA; CDR2 reads YSYEKL. The CDR3 is 15 residues long. CDR3 residues: CASSLMDRVGTEAFF. The CDR3 nucleotides are TGCGCCAGCAGCCTGATGGACAGGGTCGGAACTGAAGCTTTCTTT.

This clone came up a few times. A much more abundant neighbour one base away suggests this may be a read error. The chain recombines TRBV11-1 with TRBJ1-2, with D perhaps matching TRBD1 (6 bases). The V gene's germline CDR1 is SGHAT and CDR2 FQDESV (reference sequence). The CDR3 covers 17 residues. With 2 bases removed from V and 10 bases from J, the gap between germline ends came to 26 bases. The CDR3 is CASSLYPPRGASSDYTF. For the CDR3, the DNA is TGTGCCAGCAGCTTATATCCCCCTAGGGGGGCGTCTAGCGACTACACCTTC.

To note about this clone: The junction does not match germline at one end; this may be a read error. V is TRBV5-1 and J is TRBJ2-5; a possible D gene is TRBD1 (6 bases). This CDR3 has 15 amino acids. Germline assignment: CDR1 SGHRS and CDR2 YFSETQ. The CDR3 here is CAGRTTPGQKETQYF. The CDR3 DNA reads as TGCGCCGGCAGAACCACCCCGGGACAAAAAGAGACCCAGTACTTC.

This clone is medium-sized. This sequence joins TRBV27 and TRBJ1-2, with D possibly TRBD1 on 5 matching bases. With 3 bases removed from V and 7 bases from J, the gap between germline ends came to 15 bases. CDR3 length equals 14 residues. The germline gives CDR1 MNHEY, CDR2 SMNVEV (reference sequence). The CDR3 reads CASSFGQGSVGYTF. The CDR3 DNA reads as TGTGCCAGCAGTTTTGGGCAGGGCTCTGTTGGCTACACCTTC.

This clone came up once. The J gene is TRBJ2-2, the V gene TRBV12-3 or TRBV12-4, with D perhaps matching TRBD2 (6 bases). V lost 6 bases and J 6 bases, leaving 14 bases between the germline ends. The CDR3 covers 14 residues. The CDR3 coding sequence is TGTGCCAGCAGCCTCTCGGGGGTCCCCGGGGAGCTGTTTTTT. It yields the protein CASSLSGVPGELFF.

The table lists this clone with many counts. V and J are TRBV6-2 or TRBV6-3 and TRBJ2-5, with D perhaps TRBD2 (7 bases). This CDR3 has 14 residues. Germline assignment: CDR1 MNHEY and CDR2 SVGEGT. V lost 6 bases to trimming and J lost 5 bases, with 16 bases between them. CDR3 sequence: CASRPTGRGETQYF. DNA for the CDR3: TGTGCCAGCAGGCCCACAGGGAGGGGCGAGACCCAGTACTTC.

This clone was detected only a few times. One end of the junction varies from germline; a read error may be responsible. In DNA form, the CDR3 reads TGTGTCAGCAGTTTCGGCGTGAGTAACTACGAGCAGTACTTC. Its translation: CVSSFGVSNYEQYF. This chain links TRBV12-3 or TRBV12-4 with TRBJ2-7; D is unclear. This CDR3 is 14 amino acids long.

This clone was picked up a small number of times. Just one base apart from a much larger clone, this may be a read error. The chain couples TRBV9 to TRBJ2-3, with D possibly matching TRBD1 (6 bases). Germline-derived CDR1 and CDR2 are SGDLS and YYNGEE. The CDR3 runs to 14 residues. CDR3 bases: TGTGCCGGCAGCCCTACTCTCAGGGGAGATACGCAGTATTTT. Its translation: CAGSPTLRGDTQYF.

This clone was counted only a few times. A clone one base away is much larger, so this may be a read error. The CDR3 region is CASRGQIQDTQYF. In DNA, the CDR3 is TGTGCCAGCAGGGGACAGATCCAAGATACCCAGTACTTC. V usage is TRBV2 and J usage is TRBJ2-5, with TRBD1 matching 7 bases. The germline V gene has CDR1 SNHLY and CDR2 FYNNEI. This CDR3 is 13 amino acids long.

This clone was observed at least ten times. V usage is TRBV5-8 and J usage is TRBJ2-1, with TRBD1 matching 9 bases. Germline assignment: CDR1 SGHTS and CDR2 YDEGEE. The CDR3 runs to 14 residues. V lost 3 bases to trimming and J lost 8 bases; unmatched junction nucleotides: 6. This chain's CDR3 is CASSSGTGIDEQFF. The CDR3 DNA follows: TGTGCCAGCAGCTCAGGGACAGGGATCGATGAGCAGTTCTTC.

The table lists this clone with many counts. The rearrangement uses TRBV7-8 and TRBJ2-7, with 8 bases fitting TRBD1. V lost 5 bases to trimming and J lost 3 bases; unmatched junction nucleotides: 9. Germline V CDR1 and CDR2: SGHVS, FQNEAQ. The CDR3 length is 15 residues. CDR3 loop: CASSPLTGASYEQYF. The CDR3 DNA is TGTGCCAGCAGCCCCTTGACAGGGGCGAGCTACGAGCAGTACTTC.

This clone came up many times. J is TRBJ2-2 and V is TRBV5-4, with 8 bases that match TRBD1. Germline CDR1 reads SGHNT; CDR2 reads YYREEE (reference sequence). V shed 0 bases and J 3 bases; nucleotides not matched to a gene: 4. CDR3 length: 16 amino acids. The CDR3 region has the DNA TGTGCCAGCAGCTTGGGGGAGACAGGGGACACCGGGGAGCTGTTTTTT. Residues: CASSLGETGDTGELFF. The whole variable domain, remainder taken from reference TRBV5-4 and TRBJ2-2, is ETGVTQSPTHLIKTRGQQVTLRCSSQSGHNTVSWYQQALGQGPQFIFQYYREEENGRGNFPPRFSGLQFPNYSSELNVNALELDDSALYLCASSLGETGDTGELFFGEGSRLTVL.

This clone was picked up many times. The rearrangement links TRBV11-1 to TRBJ1-2; TRBD1 aligns across 7 bases. The CDR3 is made up of 15 amino acids. Per germline, CDR1 SGHAT and CDR2 FQDESV (reference sequence). The V segment lost 5 bases and the J segment 3 bases; nucleotides outside the gene matches: 9. This CDR3 reads CASSPRQGGYYGYTF. CDR3 in DNA: TGTGCCAGCAGCCCTCGACAGGGCGGATACTATGGCTACACCTTC.